Described below is a single T cell receptor (beta chain) sequence and its context. This sample was taken from a study of CD8+ T cells in alopecia areata. The CDR3 length is 15 residues. V lost 4 bases and J lost 0, with 13 bases in between. Germline loops: CDR1 MGHDK, CDR2 SYGVNS. It was cDNA, reverse transcribed from extracted RNA, that served as the sequencing template. Here immunoSEQ multiplex PCR was the method, and the copy in TCRdb shows in-frame clones only, minus some. The sample has more than 95,000 clones, 55% seen once; the top ten hold around 10%. This chain links TRBV25-1 with TRBJ2-7, with D possibly TRBD1 on 6 matching bases. Material: CD4+ T cells sorted from blood. This clonotype was sampled from a human donor in good health. CDR3 sequence: CASSGLRDTSYEQYF. Here the CDR3 DNA reads TGTGCCAGCAGTGGCCTCCGGGACACCTCCTACGAGCAGTACTTC.